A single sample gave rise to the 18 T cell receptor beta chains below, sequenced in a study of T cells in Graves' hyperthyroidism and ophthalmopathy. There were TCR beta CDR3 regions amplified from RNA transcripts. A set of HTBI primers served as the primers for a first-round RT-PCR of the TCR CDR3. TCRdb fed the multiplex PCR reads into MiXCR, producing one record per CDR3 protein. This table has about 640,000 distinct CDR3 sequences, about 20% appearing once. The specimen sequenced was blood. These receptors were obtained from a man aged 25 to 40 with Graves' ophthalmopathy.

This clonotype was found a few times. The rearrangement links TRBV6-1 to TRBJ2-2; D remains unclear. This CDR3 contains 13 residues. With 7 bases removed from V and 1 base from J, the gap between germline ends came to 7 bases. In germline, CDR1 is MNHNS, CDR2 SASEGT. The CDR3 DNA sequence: TGTGCCAGCACCTGGCAGAACACCGGGGAGCTGTTTTTT. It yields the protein CASTWQNTGELFF.

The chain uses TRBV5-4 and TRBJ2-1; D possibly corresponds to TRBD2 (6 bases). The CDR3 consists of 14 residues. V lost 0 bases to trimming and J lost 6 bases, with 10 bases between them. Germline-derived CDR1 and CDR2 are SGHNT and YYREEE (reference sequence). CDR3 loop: CASSLGGLLNEQFF. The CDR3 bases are TGTGCCAGCAGCTTGGGGGGACTTCTCAATGAGCAGTTCTTC. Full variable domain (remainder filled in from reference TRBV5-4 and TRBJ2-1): ETGVTQSPTHLIKTRGQQVTLRCSSQSGHNTVSWYQQALGQGPQFIFQYYREEENGRGNFPPRFSGLQFPNYSSELNVNALELDDSALYLCASSLGGLLNEQFFGPGTRLTVL.

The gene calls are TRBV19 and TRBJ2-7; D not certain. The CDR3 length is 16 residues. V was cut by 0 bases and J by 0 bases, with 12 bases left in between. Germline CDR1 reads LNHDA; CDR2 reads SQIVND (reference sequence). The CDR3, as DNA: TGTGCCAGTAGTATAGATCCCCAAGCCACCTCCTACGAGCAGTACTTC. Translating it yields CASSIDPQATSYEQYF.

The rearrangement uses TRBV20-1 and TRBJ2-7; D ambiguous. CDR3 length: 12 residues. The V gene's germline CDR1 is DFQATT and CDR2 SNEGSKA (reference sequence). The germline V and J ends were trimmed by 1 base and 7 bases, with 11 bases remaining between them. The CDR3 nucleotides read TGCAGTGCTAGAGTCTCCGGGTTGGAGCAGTACTTC. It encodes CSARVSGLEQYF.

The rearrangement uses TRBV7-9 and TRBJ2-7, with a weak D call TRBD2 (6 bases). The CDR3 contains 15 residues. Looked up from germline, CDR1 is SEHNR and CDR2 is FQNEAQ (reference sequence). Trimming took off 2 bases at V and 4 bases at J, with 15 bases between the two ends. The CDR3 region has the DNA TGTGCCAGCAGCTTACGGGGGACTGGCCCTTACGAGCAGTACTTC. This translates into CASSLRGTGPYEQYF.

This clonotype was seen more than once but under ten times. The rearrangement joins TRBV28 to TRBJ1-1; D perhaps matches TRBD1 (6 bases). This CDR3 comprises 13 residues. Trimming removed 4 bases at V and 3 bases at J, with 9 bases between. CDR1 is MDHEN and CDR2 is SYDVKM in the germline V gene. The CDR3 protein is CASSSGADTEAFF. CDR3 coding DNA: TGTGCCAGCAGTTCGGGGGCGGACACTGAAGCTTTCTTT.

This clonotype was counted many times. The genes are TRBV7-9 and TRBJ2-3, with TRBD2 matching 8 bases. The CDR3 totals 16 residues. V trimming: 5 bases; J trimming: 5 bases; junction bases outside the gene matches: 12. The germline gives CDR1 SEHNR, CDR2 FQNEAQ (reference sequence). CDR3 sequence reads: CASSPYQAGEEDTQYF. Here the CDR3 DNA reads TGTGCCAGCAGCCCATATCAAGCGGGAGAGGAAGATACGCAGTATTTT.

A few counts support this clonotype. This chain's CDR3 is CASSLTGGSLVGNTIYF. The CDR3 bases are TGTGCCAGCAGTCTTACAGGGGGCTCATTAGTTGGAAACACCATATATTTT. The chain recombines TRBV28 with TRBJ1-3; the match to TRBD1 covers 9 bases. V shed 5 bases, J shed 3 bases, and the junction held 11 bases outside the gene matches. From germline, CDR1 is MDHEN and CDR2 SYDVKM. CDR3 length equals 17 residues.

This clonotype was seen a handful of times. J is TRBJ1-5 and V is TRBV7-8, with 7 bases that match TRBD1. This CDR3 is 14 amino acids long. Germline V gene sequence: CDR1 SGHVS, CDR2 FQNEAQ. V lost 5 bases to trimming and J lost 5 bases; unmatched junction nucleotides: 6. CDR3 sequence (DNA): TGTGCCAGCAGCGCCGACAGGGTACATCAGCCCCAGCATTTT. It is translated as CASSADRVHQPQHF. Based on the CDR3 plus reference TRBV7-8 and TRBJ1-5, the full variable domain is GAGVSQSPRYKVAKRGQDVALRCDPISGHVSLFWYQQALGQGPEFLTYFQNEAQLDKSGLPSDRFFAERPEGSVSTLKIQRTQQEDSAVYLCASSADRVHQPQHFGDGTRLSIL.

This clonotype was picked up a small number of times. The CDR3 loop reads CASSLKAGGRELFF. For the CDR3, the DNA is TGTGCCAGCAGCTTAAAGGCGGGGGGCCGGGAGCTGTTTTTT. V and J are TRBV7-3 and TRBJ2-2; TRBD2 matches at 8 bases. V was clipped by 1 base and J by 9 bases; unmatched bases: 4. The germline gives CDR1 SGHTA, CDR2 FQGTGA. The CDR3 covers 14 residues.

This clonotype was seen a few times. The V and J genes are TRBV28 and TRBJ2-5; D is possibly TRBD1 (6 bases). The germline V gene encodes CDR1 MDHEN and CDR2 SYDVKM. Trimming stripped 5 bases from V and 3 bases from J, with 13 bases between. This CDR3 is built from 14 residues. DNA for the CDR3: TGTGCCAGCAGTCCTCGGACAGCAAAAGAGACCCAGTACTTC. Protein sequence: CASSPRTAKETQYF.

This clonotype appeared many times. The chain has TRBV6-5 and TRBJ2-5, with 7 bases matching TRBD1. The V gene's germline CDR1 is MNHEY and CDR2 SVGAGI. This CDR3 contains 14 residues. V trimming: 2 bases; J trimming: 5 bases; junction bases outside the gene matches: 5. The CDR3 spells CASSYTTGYETQYF. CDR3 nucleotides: TGTGCCAGCAGTTACACGACAGGGTATGAGACCCAGTACTTC.

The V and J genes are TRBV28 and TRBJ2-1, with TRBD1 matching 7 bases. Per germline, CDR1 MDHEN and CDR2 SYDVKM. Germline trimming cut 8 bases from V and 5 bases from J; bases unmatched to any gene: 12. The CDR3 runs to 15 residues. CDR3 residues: CASAPTRGIHNEQFF. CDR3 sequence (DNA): TGTGCCAGCGCCCCCACCAGGGGGATCCACAATGAGCAGTTCTTC.

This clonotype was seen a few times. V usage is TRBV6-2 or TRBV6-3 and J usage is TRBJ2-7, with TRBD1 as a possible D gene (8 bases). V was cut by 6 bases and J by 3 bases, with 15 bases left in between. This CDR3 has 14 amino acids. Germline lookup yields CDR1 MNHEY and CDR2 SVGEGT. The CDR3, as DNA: TGTGCCAGCAGAGGACAGGGAGGGGTCTACGAGCAGTACTTC. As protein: CASRGQGGVYEQYF.

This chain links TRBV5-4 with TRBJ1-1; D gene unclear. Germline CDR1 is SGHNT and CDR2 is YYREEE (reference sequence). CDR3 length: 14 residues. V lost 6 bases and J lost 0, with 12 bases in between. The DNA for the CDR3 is TGTGCCAGCACCGAGGGCACTTTGAACACTGAAGCTTTCTTT. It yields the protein CASTEGTLNTEAFF.

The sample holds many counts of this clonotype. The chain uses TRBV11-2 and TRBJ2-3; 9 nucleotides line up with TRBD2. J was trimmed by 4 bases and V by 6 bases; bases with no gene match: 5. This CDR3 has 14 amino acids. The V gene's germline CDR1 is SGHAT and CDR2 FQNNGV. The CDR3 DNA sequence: TGTGCCAGCAGTCTGGCGGGAGGGGCAGATACGCAGTATTTT. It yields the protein CASSLAGGADTQYF.

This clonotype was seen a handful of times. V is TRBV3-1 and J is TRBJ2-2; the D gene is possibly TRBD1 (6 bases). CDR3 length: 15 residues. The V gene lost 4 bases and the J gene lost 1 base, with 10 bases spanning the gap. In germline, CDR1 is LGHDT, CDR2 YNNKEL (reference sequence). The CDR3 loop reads CASSPVTGNTGELFF. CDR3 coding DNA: TGTGCCAGCAGCCCAGTGACAGGGAACACCGGGGAGCTGTTTTTT.

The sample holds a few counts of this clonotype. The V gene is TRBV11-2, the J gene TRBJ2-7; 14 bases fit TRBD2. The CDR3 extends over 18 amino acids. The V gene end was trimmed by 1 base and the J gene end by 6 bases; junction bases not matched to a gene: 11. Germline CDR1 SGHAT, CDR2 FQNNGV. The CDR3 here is CASSLVFGTSGRISEQYF. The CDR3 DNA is TGTGCCAGCAGCTTAGTATTTGGGACTAGCGGGAGAATAAGCGAGCAGTACTTC.